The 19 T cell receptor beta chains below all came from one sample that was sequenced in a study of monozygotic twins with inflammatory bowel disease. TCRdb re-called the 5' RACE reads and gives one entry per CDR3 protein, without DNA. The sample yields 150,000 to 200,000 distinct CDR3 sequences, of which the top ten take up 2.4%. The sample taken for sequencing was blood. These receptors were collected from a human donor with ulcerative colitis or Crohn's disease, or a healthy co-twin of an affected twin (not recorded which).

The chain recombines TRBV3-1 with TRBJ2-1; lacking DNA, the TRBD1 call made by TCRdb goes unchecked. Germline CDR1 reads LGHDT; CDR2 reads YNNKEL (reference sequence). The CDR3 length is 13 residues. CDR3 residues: CASSQLQGNEQFF.

CDR3 protein: CASSLGTAYGYTF. V and J are TRBV7-2 and TRBJ1-2; TCRdb gives TRBD1 as the D gene, but with no DNA this cannot be confirmed. Germline V gene lookup returns CDR1 SGHTA and CDR2 FQGNSA. The CDR3 runs 13 residues. The whole variable domain, remainder taken from reference TRBV7-2 and TRBJ1-2, is GAGVSQSPSNKVTEKGKDVELRCDPISGHTALYWYRQSLGQGLEFLIYFQGNSAPDKSGLPSDRFSAERTGGSVSTLTIQRTQQEDSAVYLCASSLGTAYGYTFGSGTRLTVV.

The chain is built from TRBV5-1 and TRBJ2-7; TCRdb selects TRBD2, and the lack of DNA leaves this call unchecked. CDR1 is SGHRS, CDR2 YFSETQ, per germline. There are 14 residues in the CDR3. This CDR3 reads CASSNGLEFYEQYF.

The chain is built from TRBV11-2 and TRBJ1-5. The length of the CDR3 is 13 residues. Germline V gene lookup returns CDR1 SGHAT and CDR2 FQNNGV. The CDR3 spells CASSLGRLRPQHF. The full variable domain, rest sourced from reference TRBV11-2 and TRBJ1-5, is EAGVAQSPRYKIIEKRQSVAFWCNPISGHATLYWYQQILGQGPKLLIQFQNNGVVDDSQLPKDRFSAERLKGVDSTLKIQPAKLEDSAVYLCASSLGRLRPQHFGDGTRLSIL.

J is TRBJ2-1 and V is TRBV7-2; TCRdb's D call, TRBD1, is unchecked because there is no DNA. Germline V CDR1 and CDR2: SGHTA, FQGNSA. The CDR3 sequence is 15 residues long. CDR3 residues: CASIARRDLLYEQFF.

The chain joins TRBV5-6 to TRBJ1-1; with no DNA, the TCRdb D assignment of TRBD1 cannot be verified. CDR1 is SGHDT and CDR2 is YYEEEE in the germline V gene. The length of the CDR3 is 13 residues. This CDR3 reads CASSQDRGPAAFF. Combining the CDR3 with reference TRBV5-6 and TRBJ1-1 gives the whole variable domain DAGVTQSPTHLIKTRGQQVTLRCSPKSGHDTVSWYQQALGQGPQFIFQYYEEEERQRGNFPDRFSGHQFPNYSSELNVNALLLGDSALYLCASSQDRGPAAFFGQGTRLTVV.

CDR3 protein: CASRMGQNYGYTF. The chain carries TRBV28 and TRBJ1-2; TCRdb indicates TRBD1, and absent DNA this call remains unverified. The germline V gene encodes CDR1 MDHEN and CDR2 SYDVKM. This CDR3 region has 13 residues.

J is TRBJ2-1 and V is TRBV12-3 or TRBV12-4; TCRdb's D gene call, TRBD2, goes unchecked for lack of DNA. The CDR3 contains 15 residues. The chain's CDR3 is CASSRLAGVWNEQFF.

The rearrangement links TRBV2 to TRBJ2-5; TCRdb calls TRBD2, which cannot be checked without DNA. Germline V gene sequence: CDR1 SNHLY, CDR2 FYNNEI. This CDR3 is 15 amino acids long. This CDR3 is CASSDGRGLQETQYF.

Here the CDR3 reads CATSRPSGTGNSPLHF. This chain uses TRBV15 with TRBJ1-6; TCRdb returns TRBD1, unconfirmable since there is no DNA. The CDR3 runs 16 residues. From germline, CDR1 is LNHNV and CDR2 YYDKDF (reference sequence).

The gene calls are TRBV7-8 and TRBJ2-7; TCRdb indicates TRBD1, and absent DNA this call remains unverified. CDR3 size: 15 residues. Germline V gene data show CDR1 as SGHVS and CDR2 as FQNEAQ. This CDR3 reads CASSTGQGNPYEQYF.

The CDR3 sequence: CASTWGVSTQETQYF. The chain employs TRBV5-6 and TRBJ2-5. CDR3 length equals 15 residues. Looked up from germline, CDR1 is SGHDT and CDR2 is YYEEEE. Variable domain in full (rest from reference TRBV5-6 and TRBJ2-5): DAGVTQSPTHLIKTRGQQVTLRCSPKSGHDTVSWYQQALGQGPQFIFQYYEEEERQRGNFPDRFSGHQFPNYSSELNVNALLLGDSALYLCASTWGVSTQETQYFGPGTRLLVL.

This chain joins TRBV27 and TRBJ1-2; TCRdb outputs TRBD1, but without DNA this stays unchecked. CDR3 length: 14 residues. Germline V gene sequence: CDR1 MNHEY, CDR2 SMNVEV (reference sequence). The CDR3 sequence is CASSSTGQLYGYTF.

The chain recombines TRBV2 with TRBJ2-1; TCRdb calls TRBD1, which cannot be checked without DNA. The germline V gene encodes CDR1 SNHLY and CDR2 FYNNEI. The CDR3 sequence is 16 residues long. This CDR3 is CASSRQGTPAYNEQFF. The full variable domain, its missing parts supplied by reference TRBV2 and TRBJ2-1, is EPEVTQTPSHQVTQMGQEVILRCVPISNHLYFYWYRQILGQKVEFLVSFYNNEISEKSEIFDDQFSVERPDGSNFTLKIRSTKLEDSAMYFCASSRQGTPAYNEQFFGPGTRLTVL.

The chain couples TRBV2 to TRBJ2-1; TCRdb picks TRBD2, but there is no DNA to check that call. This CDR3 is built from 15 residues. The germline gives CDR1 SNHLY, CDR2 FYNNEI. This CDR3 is CASTGEGAYYNEQFF.

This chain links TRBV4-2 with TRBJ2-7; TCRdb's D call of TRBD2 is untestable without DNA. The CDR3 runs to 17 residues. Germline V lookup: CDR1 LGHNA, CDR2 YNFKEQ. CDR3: CASSPRLRASGRNEQYF.

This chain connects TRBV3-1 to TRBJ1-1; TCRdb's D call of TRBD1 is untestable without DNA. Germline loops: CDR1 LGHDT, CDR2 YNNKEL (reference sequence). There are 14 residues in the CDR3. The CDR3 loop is CASSLGTHGTEAFF. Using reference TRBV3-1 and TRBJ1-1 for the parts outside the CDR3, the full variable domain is DTAVSQTPKYLVTQMGNDKSIKCEQNLGHDTMYWYKQDSKKFLKIMFSYNNKELIINETVPNRFSPKSPDKAHLNLHINSLELGDSAVYFCASSLGTHGTEAFFGQGTRLTVV.

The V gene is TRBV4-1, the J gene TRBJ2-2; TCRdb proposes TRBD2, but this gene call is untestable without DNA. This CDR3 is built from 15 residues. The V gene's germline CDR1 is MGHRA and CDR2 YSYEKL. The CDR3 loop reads CASSQGGGDTGELFF.

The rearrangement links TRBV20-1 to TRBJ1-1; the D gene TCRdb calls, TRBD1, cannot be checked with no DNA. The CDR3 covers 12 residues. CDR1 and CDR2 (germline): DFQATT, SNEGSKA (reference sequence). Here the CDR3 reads CSARTGRSEAFF.